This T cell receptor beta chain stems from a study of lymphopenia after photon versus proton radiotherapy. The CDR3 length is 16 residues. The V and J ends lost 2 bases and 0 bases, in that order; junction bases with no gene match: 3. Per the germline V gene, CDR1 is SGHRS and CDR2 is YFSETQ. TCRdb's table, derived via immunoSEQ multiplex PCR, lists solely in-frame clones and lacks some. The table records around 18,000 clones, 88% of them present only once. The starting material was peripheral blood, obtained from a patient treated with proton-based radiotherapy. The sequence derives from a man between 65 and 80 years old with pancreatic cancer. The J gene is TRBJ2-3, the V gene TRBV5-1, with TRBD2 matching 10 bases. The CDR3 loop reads CASSFLAGASTDTQYF. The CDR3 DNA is TGCGCCAGCAGCTTTCTAGCGGGGGCTAGCACAGATACGCAGTATTTT.